Following are 8 T cell receptor beta chains from one sample sequenced in a study of blood T cell repertoires in COVID-19 (dated by TCRdb to about 2020). Libraries were made using the immunoSEQ multiplex PCR assay. Imported from immuneACCESS, the table was reduced by TCRdb to in-frame sequences with V and J called. These copies leave out some clones; in studies compared against another copy, an unresolved V gene accounts for under half, and the cause of the remainder is not known. The sample table contains approximately 99,000 clones; only one count was recorded for over 80% of them. The ten most abundant clones make up around 2% of the sample. Material for sequencing was peripheral blood. The receptors come from a man aged 65-85 years with active or convalescent COVID-19.

This rearrangement joins TRBV5-6 to TRBJ2-3; 10 bases fit TRBD1. Germline lookup yields CDR1 SGHDT and CDR2 YYEEEE. V trimming: 5 bases; J trimming: 3 bases; junction bases outside the gene matches: 12. The CDR3 runs 17 residues. The CDR3 DNA is TGTGCCAGCAGGGCCGGGACAGGGGTCGCCTCTACAGATACGCAGTATTTT. It codes for CASRAGTGVASTDTQYF.

The J gene is TRBJ1-1, the V gene TRBV3-1 (or the pseudogene TRBV3-2); maybe TRBD1 (6 bases). This CDR3 is built from 14 residues. V lost 4 bases, J lost 5 bases, and 14 bases lay in between. The V gene's germline CDR1 is LGHDT and CDR2 YNNKEL (reference sequence). CDR3 protein: CASSRRGGLTEAFF. The DNA for the CDR3 is TGTGCCAGCAGCCGAAGGGGGGGATTGACTGAAGCTTTCTTT.

The chain is built from TRBV18 and TRBJ1-1; a possible D gene is TRBD1 (6 bases). The V gene lost 5 bases and the J gene lost 1 base, with 14 bases spanning the gap. CDR3 length equals 15 residues. CDR1 and CDR2 (germline): KGHSH, LQKENI. The CDR3 bases are TGTGCCAGCTCATTTGGACAGTCAGGGAACACTGAAGCTTTCTTT. This gives the protein CASSFGQSGNTEAFF.

This clone was detected only a few times. The chain joins TRBV6-5 to TRBJ1-5; no clear D. The CDR3 sequence is 13 residues long. Germline V lookup: CDR1 MNHEY, CDR2 SVGAGI. V lost 6 bases to trimming and J lost 10 bases, with 16 bases between them. The CDR3 region has the DNA TGTGCCAGCAGCCGTACATTTCCCAGTCCCCAGCATTTT. As protein: CASSRTFPSPQHF.

This chain joins TRBV23-1 and TRBJ2-5; D is possibly TRBD2 (5 bases). TRBV23-1 is reported as an ORF; its role is uncertain. The CDR3 consists of 18 residues. Trimming shortened V by 2 bases and J by 3 bases, and 22 bases separated the two germline ends. The CDR3, as DNA: TGCGCCAGCAGTCAAAAAAATGTTGGGGAGTTTAGAGAAGAGACCCAGTACTTC. This encodes CASSQKNVGEFREETQYF.

V and J are TRBV6-2 or TRBV6-3 and TRBJ2-1; tentatively, D is TRBD2 (6 bases). V lost 0 bases and J lost 7, with 13 bases in between. There are 15 residues in the CDR3. CDR1 and CDR2 (germline): MNHEY, SVGEGT. CDR3 in amino acids: CASSYSLANRNEQFF. The CDR3 DNA reads as TGTGCCAGCAGTTACTCCCTAGCGAATAGGAATGAGCAGTTCTTC.

As to this clone: Other DNA sequences in the same sample also yield this CDR3. The chain couples TRBV7-2 to TRBJ1-4; 7 bases fit TRBD1. The CDR3 contains 16 residues. Trimming took 4 bases from V and 0 from J; bases not matched to a gene: 5. From germline, CDR1 is SGHTA and CDR2 FQGNSA. CDR3 DNA: TGTGCCAGCAGCTCGGACAGGTCTGCAACTAATGAAAAACTGTTTTTT. This codes for CASSSDRSATNEKLFF.

This rearrangement joins TRBV5-6 to TRBJ2-7; 7 nucleotides line up with TRBD2. Per the germline V gene, CDR1 is SGHDT and CDR2 is YYEEEE. With 6 bases clipped from V and 0 bases from J, the junction kept 6 bases outside the gene matches. The CDR3 totals 14 residues. As DNA, the CDR3 is TGTGCCAGCAACGAGCGGGGTCTCTCCTACGAGCAGTACTTC. This translates into CASNERGLSYEQYF.